This T cell receptor (beta chain) was identified during a study of T cells after yellow fever vaccination. Study observations and caveats: Reappearance after the booster was seen for most primary-vaccination clones, at more than 95% CD4 and 88% CD8. There was a small share of clonotypes that showed up in both the CD4 and CD8 compartments. In FACS-sorted repertoires, abundant clonotypes from the bulk population could appear as contaminants.

In this sample, this clonotype turned up a few times. Its antigen is not identified. The 5'RACE template-switching step produced TCR cDNA and added a universal primer site and UMIs. In TCRdb, the 5' RACE reads were re-called with MiXCR into one record per CDR3 protein. The sample has a few hundred thousand distinct CDR3 sequences, around 6.7% seen once. The TCR was taken from a man aged 30 to 45 who received the YFV17D yellow fever vaccine. The specimen was CD4+ T cells sorted from PBMCs, collected on the day of the yellow fever booster vaccination.

The CDR3 loop is CASSLLRGETQYF. CDR3 coding DNA: TGTGCCAGCAGCCTACTCAGGGGGGAGACCCAGTACTTC. V gene TRBV5-4 combines with J gene TRBJ2-5; 7 bases line up with TRBD1. The CDR3 runs 13 residues. Looked up from germline, CDR1 is SGHNT and CDR2 is YYREEE (reference sequence). The V segment lost 4 bases and the J segment 5 bases; nucleotides outside the gene matches: 5.